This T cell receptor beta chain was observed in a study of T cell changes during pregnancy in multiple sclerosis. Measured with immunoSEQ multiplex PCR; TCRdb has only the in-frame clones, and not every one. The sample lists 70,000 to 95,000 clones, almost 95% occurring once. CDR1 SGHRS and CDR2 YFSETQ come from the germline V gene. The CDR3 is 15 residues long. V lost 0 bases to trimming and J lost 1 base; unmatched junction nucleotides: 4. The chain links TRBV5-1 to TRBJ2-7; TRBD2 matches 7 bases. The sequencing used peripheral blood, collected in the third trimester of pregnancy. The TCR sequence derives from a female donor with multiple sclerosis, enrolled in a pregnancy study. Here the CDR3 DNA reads TGCGCCAGCAGCTTGGAAAGCGGGATTTCCTACGAGCAGTACTTC. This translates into CASSLESGISYEQYF.